This T cell receptor beta chain was found in a study of human T cells and chemical hapten exposure. General study findings and limits: DPC sensitization did not alter TCRs above 1 in 1000 frequency.

A single record per CDR3 protein comes from TCRdb applying MiXCR to the RACE reads. The sample contains some 98,000 distinct CDR3 sequences, roughly a tenth of which appear only once. The CDR3 contains 14 residues. V was clipped by 6 bases and J by 4 bases, with 15 bases between them. Germline-derived CDR1 and CDR2 are SNHLY and FYNNEI. This clonotype was seen at least ten times. The antigen remains unidentified. This sample's time point: pre-sensitization, week 0. The treatment: therapeutic diphenylcyclopropenone sensitization with weekly scalp DPC. Blood sampling occurred before each patch-test application. Unfractionated whole blood was the source from which total RNA was extracted.

This sample comprised whole blood, obtained in connection with sensitization to the hapten diphenylcyclopropenone (DPC). This chain joins TRBV2 and TRBJ1-2; D is unclear. This clonotype was obtained from a woman in her sixties or seventies with alopecia areata. Some clones in this sample may be carry-over from other donors' samples. In DNA, the CDR3 is TGTGCCAGCAGGCCAAATGTTGGAGCCTATGGCTACACCTTC. Translated, it gives CASRPNVGAYGYTF.